The 7 T cell receptor beta chains below come from one sample, sequenced in a study of T cell repertoires in cytomegalovirus infection. Antigens for these TCRs are unknown. TCRdb ran MiXCR on the reads and lists one entry per CDR3 protein. This repertoire shows about 160,000 distinct CDR3 sequences, roughly 21% found once; its top ten account for roughly 25%. The sample was CD8+ T cells from cultured PBMCs, taken from culture after CMV antigen stimulation. These receptors all come from a human donor in good health (CMV status not recorded). Some clones in this sample may be carry-over from other donors' samples.

This clonotype was seen many times. The V call is TRBV7-2, the J call TRBJ2-2; TRBD2 matches 7 bases. Losses at the gene ends were 6 bases for V and 9 bases for J; bases not matched to a gene: 10. CDR1 SGHTA and CDR2 FQGNSA come from the germline V gene. The length of the CDR3 is 14 residues. CDR3 DNA sequence: TGTGCCAGCAGTCAACGGGGGGAGGCCAGGGAGCTGTTTTTT. Translated, it gives CASSQRGEARELFF. The full variable domain, with the rest looked up from reference TRBV7-2 and TRBJ2-2, is GAGVSQSPSNKVTEKGKDVELRCDPISGHTALYWYRQSLGQGLEFLIYFQGNSAPDKSGLPSDRFSAERTGGSVSTLTIQRTQQEDSAVYLCASSQRGEARELFFGEGSRLTVL.

In this sample, this clonotype turned up a few times. The chain joins TRBV15 to TRBJ1-1; D call uncertain. Germline CDR1 and CDR2: LNHNV and YYDKDF (reference sequence). The CDR3 is 12 residues long. V was trimmed by 1 base and J by 3 bases, leaving 3 bases between them. The chain's CDR3 is CATSRGDTEAFF. The CDR3 nucleotides read TGTGCCACCAGCAGAGGGGACACTGAAGCTTTCTTT.

The chain combines TRBV7-2 with TRBJ1-2; D not resolved. The CDR3 has 16 residues. The V gene's germline CDR1 is SGHTA and CDR2 FQGNSA. V gave up 2 bases and J gave up 0 bases, with 13 bases separating them. The CDR3 DNA reads as TGTGCCAGCAGCTTAAGCTCGGCAGAACCTAACTATGGCTACACCTTC. This codes for CASSLSSAEPNYGYTF. Drawing the rest from reference TRBV7-2 and TRBJ1-2, the complete variable domain is GAGVSQSPSNKVTEKGKDVELRCDPISGHTALYWYRQSLGQGLEFLIYFQGNSAPDKSGLPSDRFSAERTGGSVSTLTIQRTQQEDSAVYLCASSLSSAEPNYGYTFGSGTRLTVV.

The chain joins TRBV7-2 to TRBJ1-1, with TRBD1 as a possible D gene (5 bases). The V end lost 6 bases, the J end lost 4 bases, and 24 bases lay between the germline ends. Germline V gene sequence: CDR1 SGHTA, CDR2 FQGNSA. The CDR3 runs to 17 residues. CDR3 nucleotide sequence: TGTGCCAGCAGTTATTGGTTGGAGAGGCAGGGCAGCACTGAAGCTTTCTTT. Translating it yields CASSYWLERQGSTEAFF.

The chain uses TRBV27 and TRBJ1-5; D remains unclear. This CDR3 comprises 15 residues. Germline lookup yields CDR1 MNHEY and CDR2 SMNVEV (reference sequence). V lost 3 bases, J lost 5 bases, and 14 bases lay in between. The CDR3 DNA sequence: TGTGCCAGCAGTTTTGCGGCGCGGCGCTATCAGCCCCAGCATTTT. Translating it yields CASSFAARRYQPQHF.

The gene calls are TRBV5-4 and TRBJ2-7; the D gene is possibly TRBD1 (5 bases). Deletions cut 4 bases from V and 6 bases from J, with 17 bases between. This CDR3 has 14 residues. Germline CDR1 and CDR2: SGHNT and YYREEE (reference sequence). The CDR3 here is CASSERQFYSEQYF. The CDR3 DNA reads TGTGCCAGCAGCGAGAGACAGTTCTACTCCGAGCAGTACTTC.

This clonotype was seen a handful of times. This sequence joins TRBV27 and TRBJ1-3; D is unresolved. Germline CDR1 reads MNHEY; CDR2 reads SMNVEV (reference sequence). The CDR3 is 13 amino acids. Trimming shortened V by 5 bases and J by 4 bases, and 9 bases separated the two germline ends. The CDR3 coding sequence is TGTGCCAGCAGTGCTGCTCCAGGAAACACCATATATTTT. This encodes CASSAAPGNTIYF.